Sequencing of this T cell receptor (beta chain) was carried out in a study of blood T cell repertoires in COVID-19. Study overall: The United States, Italy and Spain provided the acute and convalescent COVID-19 samples. Sample material is recorded as cDNA or gDNA derived from T cells, B-cell-depleted T cells, or PBMCs.

In the original analysis: Using reference gene primer amplification, nucleated cell counts were estimated. Clones were sequenced by immunoSEQ multiplex PCR, and TCRdb holds only the in-frame ones, with some missing. V and J calls and clone size follow that table, whereas D and trimming were derived from the DNA. Among 65,000 to 75,000 clones listed, 75% to 90% were seen once. The sequencing input was peripheral blood. The TCR was taken from a woman between 45 and 65 years old with active COVID-19.

CDR3 protein: CSVERRGSYNEQFF. The CDR3, as DNA: TGCAGCGTTGAGCGAAGGGGTTCCTACAATGAGCAGTTCTTC. The chain is built from TRBV29-1 and TRBJ2-1; the D gene is possibly TRBD1 (5 bases). V shed 3 bases and J shed 1 base, with 10 bases lying between them. Germline V lookup: CDR1 SQVTM, CDR2 ANQGSEA. The CDR3 totals 14 residues.